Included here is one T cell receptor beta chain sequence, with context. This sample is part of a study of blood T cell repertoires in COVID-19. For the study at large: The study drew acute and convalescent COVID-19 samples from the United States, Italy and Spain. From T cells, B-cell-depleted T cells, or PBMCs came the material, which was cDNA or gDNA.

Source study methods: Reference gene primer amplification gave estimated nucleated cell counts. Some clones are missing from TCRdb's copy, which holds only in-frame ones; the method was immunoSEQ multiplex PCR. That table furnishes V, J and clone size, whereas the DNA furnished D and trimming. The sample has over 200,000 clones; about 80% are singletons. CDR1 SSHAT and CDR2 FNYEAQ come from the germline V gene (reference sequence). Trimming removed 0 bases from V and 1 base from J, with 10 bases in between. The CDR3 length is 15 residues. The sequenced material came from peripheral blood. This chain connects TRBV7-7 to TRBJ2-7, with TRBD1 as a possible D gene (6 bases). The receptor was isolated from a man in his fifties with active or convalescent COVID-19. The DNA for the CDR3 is TGTGCCAGCAGCTTAGCTCCAGGGGAGTCCTACGAGCAGTACTTC. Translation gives CASSLAPGESYEQYF.